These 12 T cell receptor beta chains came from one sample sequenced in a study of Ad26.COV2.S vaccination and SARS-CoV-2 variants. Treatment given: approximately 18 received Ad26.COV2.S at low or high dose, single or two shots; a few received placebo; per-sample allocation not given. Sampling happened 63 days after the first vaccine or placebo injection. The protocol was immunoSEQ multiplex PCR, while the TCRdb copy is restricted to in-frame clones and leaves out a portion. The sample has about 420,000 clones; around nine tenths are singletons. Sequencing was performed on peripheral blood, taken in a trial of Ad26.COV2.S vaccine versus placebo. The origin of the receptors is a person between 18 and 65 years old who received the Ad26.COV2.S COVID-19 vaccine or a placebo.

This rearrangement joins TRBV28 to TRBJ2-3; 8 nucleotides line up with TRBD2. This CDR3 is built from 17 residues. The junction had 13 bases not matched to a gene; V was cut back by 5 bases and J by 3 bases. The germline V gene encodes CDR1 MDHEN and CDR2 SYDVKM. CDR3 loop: CASSPRGGLSPTDTQYF. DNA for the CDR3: TGTGCCAGCAGTCCTCGGGGGGGCCTATCCCCGACAGATACGCAGTATTTT.

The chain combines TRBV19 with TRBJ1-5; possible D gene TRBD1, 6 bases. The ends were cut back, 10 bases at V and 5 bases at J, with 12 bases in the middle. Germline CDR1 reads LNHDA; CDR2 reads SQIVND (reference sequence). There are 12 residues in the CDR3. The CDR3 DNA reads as TGTGCCACGAGCCAGGGGTATCAGCCCCAGCATTTT. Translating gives CATSQGYQPQHF.

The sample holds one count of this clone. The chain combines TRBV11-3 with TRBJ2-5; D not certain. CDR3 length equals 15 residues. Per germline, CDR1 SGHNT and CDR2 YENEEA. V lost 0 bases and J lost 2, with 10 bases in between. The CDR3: CASSLDDVRQETQYF. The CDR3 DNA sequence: TGTGCCAGCAGCTTAGATGATGTCAGGCAAGAGACCCAGTACTTC.

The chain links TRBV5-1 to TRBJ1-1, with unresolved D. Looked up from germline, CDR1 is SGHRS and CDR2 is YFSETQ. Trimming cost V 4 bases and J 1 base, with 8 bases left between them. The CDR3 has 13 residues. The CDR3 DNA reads TGCGCCAGCAGCCCGCGACAGAACACTGAAGCTTTCTTT. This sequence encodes CASSPRQNTEAFF.

CDR3 sequence: CASSLGPAGDGETQYF. As DNA, the CDR3 is TGCGCCAGCAGCTTGGGCCCAGCGGGGGACGGGGAGACCCAGTACTTC. The chain employs TRBV5-1 and TRBJ2-5, with 8 bases that match TRBD2. Germline V gives CDR1 SGHRS, CDR2 YFSETQ. With V trimmed by 0 bases and J by 5 bases, 9 bases remained unmatched. The CDR3 has 16 residues.

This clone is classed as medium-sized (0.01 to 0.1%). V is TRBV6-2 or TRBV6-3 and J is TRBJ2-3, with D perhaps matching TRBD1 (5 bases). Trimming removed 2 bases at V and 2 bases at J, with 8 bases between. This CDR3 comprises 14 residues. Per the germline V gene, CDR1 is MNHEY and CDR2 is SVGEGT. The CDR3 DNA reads TGTGCCAGCAGTTACGCGGACAACACAGATACGCAGTATTTT. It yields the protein CASSYADNTDTQYF.

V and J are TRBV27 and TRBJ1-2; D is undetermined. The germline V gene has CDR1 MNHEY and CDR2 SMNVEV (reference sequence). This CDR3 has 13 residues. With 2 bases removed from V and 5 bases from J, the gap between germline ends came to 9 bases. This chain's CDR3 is CASSLDWSYGYTF. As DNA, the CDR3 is TGTGCCAGCAGTTTAGATTGGAGTTATGGCTACACCTTC.

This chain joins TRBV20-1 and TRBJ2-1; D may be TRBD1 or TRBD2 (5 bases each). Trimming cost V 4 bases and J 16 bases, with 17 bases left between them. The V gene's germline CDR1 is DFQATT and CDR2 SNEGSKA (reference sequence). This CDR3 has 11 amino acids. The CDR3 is CSAKVGTGPFF. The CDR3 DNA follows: TGCAGTGCTAAAGTTGGGACCGGGCCTTTCTTC.

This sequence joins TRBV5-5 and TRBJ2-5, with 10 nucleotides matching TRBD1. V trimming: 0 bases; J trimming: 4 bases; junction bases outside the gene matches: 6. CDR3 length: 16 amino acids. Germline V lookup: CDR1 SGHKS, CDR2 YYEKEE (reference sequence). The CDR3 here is CASSLEGQGFGETQYF. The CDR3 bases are TGTGCCAGCAGCTTGGAGGGACAGGGGTTTGGAGAGACCCAGTACTTC.

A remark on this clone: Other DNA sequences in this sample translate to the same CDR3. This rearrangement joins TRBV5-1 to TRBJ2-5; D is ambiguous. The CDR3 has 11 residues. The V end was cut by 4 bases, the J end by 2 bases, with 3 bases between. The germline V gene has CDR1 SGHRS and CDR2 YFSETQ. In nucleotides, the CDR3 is TGCGCCAGCAGCGCGCAAGAGACCCAGTACTTC. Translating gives CASSAQETQYF.

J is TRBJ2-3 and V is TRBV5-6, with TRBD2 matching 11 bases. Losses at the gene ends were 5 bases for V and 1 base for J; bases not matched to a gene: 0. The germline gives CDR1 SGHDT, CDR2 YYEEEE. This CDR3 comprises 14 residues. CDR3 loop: CASRGLAGTDTQYF. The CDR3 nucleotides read TGTGCCAGCAGGGGACTAGCGGGCACAGATACGCAGTATTTT.

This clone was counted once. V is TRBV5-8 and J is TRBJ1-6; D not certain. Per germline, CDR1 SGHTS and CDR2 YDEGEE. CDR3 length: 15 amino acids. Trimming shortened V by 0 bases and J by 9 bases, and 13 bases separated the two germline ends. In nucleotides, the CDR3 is TGTGCCAGCAGCTTGGGTGAATTAACGAGTTCACCCCTCCACTTT. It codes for CASSLGELTSSPLHF.